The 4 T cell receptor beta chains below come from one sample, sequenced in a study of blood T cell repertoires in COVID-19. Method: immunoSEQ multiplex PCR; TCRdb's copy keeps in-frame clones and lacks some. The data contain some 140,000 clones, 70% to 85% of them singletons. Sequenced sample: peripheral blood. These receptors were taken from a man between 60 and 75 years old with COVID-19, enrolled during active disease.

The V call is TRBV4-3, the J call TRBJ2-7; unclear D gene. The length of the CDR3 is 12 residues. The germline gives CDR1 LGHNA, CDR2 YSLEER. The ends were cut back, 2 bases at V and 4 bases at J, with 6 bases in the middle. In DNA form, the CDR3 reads TGCGCCAGCAGCCAAACGGTTTACGAGCAGTACTTC. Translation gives CASSQTVYEQYF.

The CDR3 reads CAWSVSRGTDTQYF. DNA for the CDR3: TGTGCCTGGAGTGTTAGTAGAGGCACAGATACGCAGTATTTT. The V call is TRBV30, the J call TRBJ2-3; D not certain. The V gene's germline CDR1 is GTSNPN and CDR2 SVGIG (reference sequence). The germline V and J ends were trimmed by 0 bases and 1 base, with 8 bases remaining between them. The CDR3 totals 14 residues. The full variable domain, its missing parts supplied by reference TRBV30 and TRBJ2-3, is SQTIHQWPATLVQPVGSPLSLECTVEGTSNPNLYWYRQAAGRGLQLLFYSVGIGQISSEVPQNLSASRPQDRQFILSSKKLLLSDSGFYLCAWSVSRGTDTQYFGPGTRLTVL.

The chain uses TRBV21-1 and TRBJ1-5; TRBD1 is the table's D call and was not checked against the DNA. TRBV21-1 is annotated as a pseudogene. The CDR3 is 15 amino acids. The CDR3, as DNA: TGTGCCAGCGGTCAGTCCAGGGGTGGAAATCAGCCCCAGCATTTT. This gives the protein CASGQSRGGNQPQHF.

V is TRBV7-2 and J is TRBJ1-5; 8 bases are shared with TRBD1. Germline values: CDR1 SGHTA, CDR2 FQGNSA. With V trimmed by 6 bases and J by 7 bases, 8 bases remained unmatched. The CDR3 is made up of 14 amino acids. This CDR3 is CASSPQGVGQPQHF. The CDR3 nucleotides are TGTGCCAGCAGTCCACAGGGGGTAGGACAGCCCCAGCATTTT.